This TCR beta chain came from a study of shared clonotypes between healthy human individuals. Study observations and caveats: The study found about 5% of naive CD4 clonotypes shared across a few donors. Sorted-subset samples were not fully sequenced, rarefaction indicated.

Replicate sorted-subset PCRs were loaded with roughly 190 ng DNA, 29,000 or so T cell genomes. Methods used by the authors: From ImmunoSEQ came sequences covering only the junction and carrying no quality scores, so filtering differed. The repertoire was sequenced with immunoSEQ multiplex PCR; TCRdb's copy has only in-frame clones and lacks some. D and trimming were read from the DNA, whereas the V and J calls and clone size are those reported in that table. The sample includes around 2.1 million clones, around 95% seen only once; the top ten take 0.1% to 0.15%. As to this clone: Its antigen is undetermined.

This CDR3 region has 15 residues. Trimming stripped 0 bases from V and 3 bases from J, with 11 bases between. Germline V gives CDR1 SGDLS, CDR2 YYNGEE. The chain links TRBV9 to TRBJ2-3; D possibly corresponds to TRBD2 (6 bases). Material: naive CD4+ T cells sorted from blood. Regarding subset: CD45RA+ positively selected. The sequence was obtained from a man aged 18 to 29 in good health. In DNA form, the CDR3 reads TGTGCCAGCAGCGTAGGTCGGGAGAAAACAGATACGCAGTATTTT. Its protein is CASSVGREKTDTQYF.